This record looks at one T cell receptor beta chain sequence and its context. The sample is drawn from a study of control samples from healthy donors and cancer patients. There are 15 residues in the CDR3. V gave up 1 base and J gave up 5 bases, with 11 bases separating them. The germline gives CDR1 SGHAT, CDR2 FQNNGV. Libraries were prepared by immunoSEQ multiplex PCR; TCRdb keeps only in-frame clonotypes and omits some of them. The data hold around 100,000 clones, with roughly 90% observed a single time. This chain joins TRBV11-2 and TRBJ2-2; D remains unclear. This TCR derives from a man aged 30 to 45 in good health. The sample comprised blood. CDR3 DNA sequence: TGTGCCAGCAGCTTAGTTGGTAGCCCTACCGGGGAGCTGTTTTTT. Translated, it gives CASSLVGSPTGELFF.